Presented here are 6 T cell receptor beta chains from one specimen sequenced in a study of T cell responses to AZD1222 COVID-19 vaccine. Libraries were prepared by immunoSEQ multiplex PCR; TCRdb keeps only in-frame clonotypes and omits some of them. Of some 150,000 clones listed, 85% to 95% were seen once; the top ten hold 1.5% to 2%. This sample comprised peripheral blood, obtained on day 0 of AZD1222 vaccination. The receptors were sampled from an adult in good health.

The rearrangement uses TRBV28 and TRBJ2-1; 8 bases are a match to TRBD1. Trimming took 3 bases from V and 5 from J; bases not matched to a gene: 12. The CDR3 has 17 amino acids. Germline-derived CDR1 and CDR2 are MDHEN and SYDVKM. The CDR3 sequence is CASSFRIGTGDNNEQFF. DNA for the CDR3: TGTGCCAGCAGTTTTAGGATCGGGACAGGAGACAACAATGAGCAGTTCTTC.

The chain combines TRBV7-2 with TRBJ1-6; 9 nucleotides agree with TRBD1. The trim removed 6 bases at V and 14 bases at J, leaving 8 bases unmatched. The CDR3 spans 13 residues. CDR1 and CDR2 from the germline V gene are SGHTA and FQGNSA. CDR3 nucleotide sequence: TGTGCCAGCAGTTCGGGGACAGGGCTATCCCTCCACTTT. Its protein product is CASSSGTGLSLHF.

V usage is TRBV18 and J usage is TRBJ2-7; 10 bases are a match to TRBD1. Germline loops: CDR1 KGHSH, CDR2 LQKENI. V shed 5 bases, J shed 5 bases, and the junction held 9 bases outside the gene matches. The CDR3 extends over 15 amino acids. CDR3 sequence: CASSSDRGNFNEQYF. The CDR3 DNA follows: TGTGCCAGCTCATCGGACAGGGGGAACTTCAACGAGCAGTACTTC.

The chain links TRBV9 to TRBJ1-6; maybe TRBD1 (5 bases). The CDR3 sequence is 13 residues long. From germline, CDR1 is SGDLS and CDR2 YYNGEE. Trimming shortened V by 1 base and J by 10 bases, and 9 bases separated the two germline ends. The CDR3: CASSVRRDSPLHF. DNA for the CDR3: TGTGCCAGCAGCGTAAGACGGGACTCACCCCTCCACTTT. Full variable domain (outside the CDR3, taken from reference TRBV9 and TRBJ1-6): DSGVTQTPKHLITATGQRVTLRCSPRSGDLSVYWYQQSLDQGLQFLIQYYNGEERAKGNILERFSAQQFPDLHSELNLSSLELGDSALYFCASSVRRDSPLHFGNGTRLTVT.

V is TRBV10-2 and J is TRBJ1-5; D is undetermined. The V gene lost 3 bases and the J gene lost 1 base, with 7 bases spanning the gap. CDR3 length: 14 residues. Germline values: CDR1 WSHSY, CDR2 SAAADI. CDR3 nucleotides: TGCGCCAGCAGTGAATGGGAGAGCAATCAGCCCCAGCATTTT. It yields the protein CASSEWESNQPQHF.

The chain uses TRBV7-2 and TRBJ2-1; TRBD2 is a possible D gene (5 bases). CDR1 is SGHTA, CDR2 FQGNSA, per germline. The CDR3 totals 13 residues. The V gene lost 1 base and the J gene lost 15 bases, with 16 bases spanning the gap. The CDR3 protein is CASSLGPWERLFF. CDR3 sequence (DNA): TGTGCCAGCAGCTTAGGCCCTTGGGAGAGGCTGTTCTTC.